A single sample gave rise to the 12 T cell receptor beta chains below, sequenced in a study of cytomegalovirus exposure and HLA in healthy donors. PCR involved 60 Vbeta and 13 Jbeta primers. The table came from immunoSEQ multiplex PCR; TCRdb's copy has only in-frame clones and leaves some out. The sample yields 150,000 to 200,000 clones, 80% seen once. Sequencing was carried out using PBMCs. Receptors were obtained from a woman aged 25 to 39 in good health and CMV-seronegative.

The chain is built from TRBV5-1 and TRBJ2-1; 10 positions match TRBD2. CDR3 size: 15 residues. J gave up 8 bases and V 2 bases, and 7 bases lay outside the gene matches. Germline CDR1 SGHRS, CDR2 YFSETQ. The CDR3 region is CASSLAGGGMDEQFF. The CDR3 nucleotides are TGCGCCAGCAGCTTAGCGGGAGGGGGCATGGATGAGCAGTTCTTC.

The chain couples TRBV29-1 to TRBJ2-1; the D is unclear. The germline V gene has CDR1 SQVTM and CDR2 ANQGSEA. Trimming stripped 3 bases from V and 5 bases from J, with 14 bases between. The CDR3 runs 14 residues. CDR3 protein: CSVERLLWDNEQFF. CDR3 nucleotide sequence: TGCAGCGTTGAGAGGCTTCTGTGGGACAATGAGCAGTTCTTC.

In DNA form, the CDR3 reads TGTGCCAGCAGCTTGGGACTTCCCTACGAGCAGTACTTC. It is translated as CASSLGLPYEQYF. The chain employs TRBV5-4 and TRBJ2-5; D is unresolved. The J call could be wrong; TRBJ2-7 is a better fit for the DNA end. The germline V gene has CDR1 SGHNT and CDR2 YYREEE (reference sequence). This CDR3 has 13 amino acids.

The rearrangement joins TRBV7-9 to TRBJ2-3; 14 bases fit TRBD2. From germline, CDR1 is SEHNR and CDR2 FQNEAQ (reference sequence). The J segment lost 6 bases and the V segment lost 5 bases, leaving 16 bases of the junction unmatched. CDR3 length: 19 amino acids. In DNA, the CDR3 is TGTGCCAGCAGCGGGCCGGGACTAGCGGGGGTCTACCTCCCGGATACGCAGTATTTT. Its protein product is CASSGPGLAGVYLPDTQYF.

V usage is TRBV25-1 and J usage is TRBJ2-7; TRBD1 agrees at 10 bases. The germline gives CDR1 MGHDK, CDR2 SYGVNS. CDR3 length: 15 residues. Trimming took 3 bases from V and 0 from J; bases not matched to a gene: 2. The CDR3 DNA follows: TGTGCCAGCAGTGACCGGACAGGGGGCTCCTACGAGCAGTACTTC. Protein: CASSDRTGGSYEQYF.

CDR3 DNA sequence: TGTGCCTGGAGTGTACTAGGGGGTCCTAATCAGCCCCAGCATTTT. Its translation is CAWSVLGGPNQPQHF. V usage is TRBV30 and J usage is TRBJ1-5; the D gene is possibly TRBD1 (6 bases). The CDR3 spans 15 residues. Germline V lookup: CDR1 GTSNPN, CDR2 SVGIG (reference sequence). V was clipped by 0 bases and J by 4 bases, with 13 bases between them. Using reference TRBV30 and TRBJ1-5 for the parts outside the CDR3, the full variable domain is SQTIHQWPATLVQPVGSPLSLECTVEGTSNPNLYWYRQAAGRGLQLLFYSVGIGQISSEVPQNLSASRPQDRQFILSSKKLLLSDSGFYLCAWSVLGGPNQPQHFGDGTRLSIL.

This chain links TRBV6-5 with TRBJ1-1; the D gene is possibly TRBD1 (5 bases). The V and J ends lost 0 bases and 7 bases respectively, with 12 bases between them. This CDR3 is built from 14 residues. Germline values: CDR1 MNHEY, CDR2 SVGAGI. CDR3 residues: CASSYSEGPGEAFF. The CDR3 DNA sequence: TGTGCCAGCAGTTACTCGGAGGGGCCTGGTGAAGCTTTCTTT.

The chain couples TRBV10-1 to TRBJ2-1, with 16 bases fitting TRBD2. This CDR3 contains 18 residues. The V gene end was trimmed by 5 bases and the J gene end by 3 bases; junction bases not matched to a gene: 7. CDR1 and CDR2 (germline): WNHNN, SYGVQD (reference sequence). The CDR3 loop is CASSPGTSGGAVYNEQFF. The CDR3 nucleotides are TGCGCCAGCAGTCCCGGGACTAGCGGGGGGGCGGTCTACAATGAGCAGTTCTTC.

CDR3 nucleotide sequence: TGTGCCAGCAGCCTAGACAGGAGCAATCAGCCCCAGCATTTT. Translation: CASSLDRSNQPQHF. The rearrangement uses TRBV6-1 and TRBJ1-5; a weak D match, TRBD1 (6 bases). Deletions cut 6 bases from V and 1 base from J, with 10 bases between. The germline CDR1 and CDR2 sequences are MNHNS and SASEGT. This CDR3 is built from 14 residues.

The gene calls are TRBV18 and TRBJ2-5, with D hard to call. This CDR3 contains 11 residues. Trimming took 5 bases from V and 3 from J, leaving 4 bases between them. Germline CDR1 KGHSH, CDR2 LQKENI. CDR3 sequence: CASSTEETQYF. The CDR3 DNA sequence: TGTGCCAGCTCAACGGAAGAGACCCAGTACTTC.

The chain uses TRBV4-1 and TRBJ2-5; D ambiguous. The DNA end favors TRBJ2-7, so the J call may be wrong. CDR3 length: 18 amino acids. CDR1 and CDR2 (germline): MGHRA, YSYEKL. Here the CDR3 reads CASSQYGRKEIKWGEQYF. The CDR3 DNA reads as TGCGCCAGCAGCCAGTACGGCAGAAAAGAAATAAAGTGGGGCGAGCAGTACTTC.

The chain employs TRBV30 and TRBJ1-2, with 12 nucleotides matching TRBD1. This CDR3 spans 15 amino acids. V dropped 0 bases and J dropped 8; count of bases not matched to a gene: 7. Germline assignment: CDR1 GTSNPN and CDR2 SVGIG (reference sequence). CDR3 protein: CAWSVGTGGARGYTF. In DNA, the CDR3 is TGTGCCTGGAGTGTTGGGACAGGGGGCGCGAGGGGCTACACCTTC.